A single TCR beta chain is shown here with its context. Its antigen is not identified. While the first cohort had 600 to 850 subjects, the donors belonged to the separate validation cohort of roughly 130 subjects. Clones were read by immunoSEQ multiplex PCR, and TCRdb kept only the in-frame ones, dropping some. The repertoire consists of tens of thousands of clones, with 84% occurring once and the leading ten covering about an eighth. These data are taken from a study of cytomegalovirus exposure and HLA in healthy donors. Study background: According to later analysis, the same platform produced the 120 validation and approximately 700 first-cohort repertoires. Study results and limitations: In vitro testing confirmed a few CMV-associated chains as specific for CMV antigens. The tendency of first-cohort TCR clusters to co-occur in the 90 to 150 validation repertoires was the finding of a later analysis.

V was trimmed by 0 bases and J by 7 bases, leaving 15 bases between them. Germline V gives CDR1 MGHDK, CDR2 SYGVNS. There are 15 residues in the CDR3. Sequenced material: PBMCs. This TCR came from a woman in her late teens or twenties in good health and CMV-seropositive. This rearrangement joins TRBV25-1 to TRBJ1-2; D gene uncertain. The CDR3 DNA is TGTGCCAGCAGTGAATATGAGACTGCCCTTGGTGGCTACACCTTC. This sequence encodes CASSEYETALGGYTF.